Presented here are 21 T cell receptor beta chains from one specimen sequenced in a study of blood T cell repertoires in COVID-19. Profiled with immunoSEQ multiplex PCR; TCRdb holds only in-frame clones, not every one. The table lists approximately 45,000 clones, about 88% of them singletons. Sequencing input: peripheral blood. The receptor source for this set is a man in his forties with active COVID-19.

The V gene is TRBV19, the J gene TRBJ2-5, with 14 bases identical to TRBD2. The trim removed 5 bases at V and 3 bases at J, leaving 5 bases unmatched. The V gene's germline CDR1 is LNHDA and CDR2 SQIVND (reference sequence). The CDR3 extends over 16 amino acids. The CDR3 loop reads CASSFSGLAGEETQYF. In DNA form, the CDR3 reads TGTGCCAGTAGTTTTTCGGGACTAGCGGGGGAAGAGACCCAGTACTTC.

This rearrangement joins TRBV5-4 to TRBJ2-5; D gene unclear. The CDR3 is 13 residues long. The germline CDR1 and CDR2 sequences are SGHNT and YYREEE (reference sequence). V lost 1 base to trimming and J lost 2 bases, with 6 bases between them. In DNA form, the CDR3 reads TGTGCCAGCAGCTTGATCCATCAAGAGACCCAGTACTTC. Encoded protein: CASSLIHQETQYF.

This clone is judged medium-sized (0.01 to 0.1%). V usage is TRBV7-9 and J usage is TRBJ2-7; D is unclear. The V and J ends lost 2 bases and 0 bases respectively, with 8 bases between them. The length of the CDR3 is 14 residues. Germline assignment: CDR1 SEHNR and CDR2 FQNEAQ (reference sequence). The CDR3 sequence: CASSLSYSSYEQYF. Here the CDR3 DNA reads TGTGCCAGCAGCTTAAGCTACAGCTCCTACGAGCAGTACTTC.

The rearrangement links TRBV4-1 to TRBJ2-3; 12 bases align to TRBD2. Germline CDR1 and CDR2: MGHRA and YSYEKL. Losses at the gene ends were 4 bases for V and 2 bases for J; bases not matched to a gene: 4. There are 16 residues in the CDR3. Here the CDR3 DNA reads TGCGCCAGCAGCCTAGGACTAGCGGGACTCACAGATACGCAGTATTTT. It encodes CASSLGLAGLTDTQYF.

This clone has only a few counts. The rearrangement uses TRBV3-1 (or the pseudogene TRBV3-2) and TRBJ2-7; 12 bases are a match to TRBD2. Germline V gene data show CDR1 as LGHDT and CDR2 as YNNKEL (reference sequence). Germline trimming cut 0 bases from V and 2 bases from J; bases unmatched to any gene: 2. The CDR3 spans 16 residues. The CDR3 sequence: CASSQEGLAGAYEQYF. In DNA form, the CDR3 reads TGTGCCAGCAGCCAAGAGGGACTAGCGGGTGCCTACGAGCAGTACTTC.

V is TRBV24-1 and J is TRBJ1-1; 7 positions agree with TRBD1. From germline, CDR1 is KGHDR and CDR2 SFDVKD. J was trimmed by 9 bases and V by 4 bases; bases with no gene match: 4. The CDR3 is 12 residues long. The CDR3 DNA reads TGTGCCACCAGTGAGTGGACAGGAAAAGCTTTCTTT. Translated: CATSEWTGKAFF.

This sequence joins TRBV5-1 and TRBJ1-1; 7 nucleotides line up with TRBD1. This CDR3 contains 20 residues. Germline lookup yields CDR1 SGHRS and CDR2 YFSETQ. Trimming took 0 bases from V and 3 from J; bases not matched to a gene: 20. This CDR3 is CASSLDENRARQGDHTEAFF. CDR3 nucleotide sequence: TGCGCCAGCAGCTTGGACGAAAATCGGGCGAGACAGGGCGATCACACTGAAGCTTTCTTT.

This sequence joins TRBV6-5 and TRBJ1-2; a weak D match, TRBD1 (5 bases). In germline, CDR1 is MNHEY, CDR2 SVGAGI. Trimming shortened V by 2 bases and J by 0 bases, and 13 bases separated the two germline ends. The CDR3 covers 16 residues. This CDR3 is CASSYLFGGTNYGYTF. CDR3 DNA: TGTGCCAGCAGTTACCTGTTTGGGGGGACTAACTATGGCTACACCTTC.

The V call is TRBV3-1 (or the pseudogene TRBV3-2), the J call TRBJ1-5; no clear D. V lost 1 base and J 7 bases, leaving 8 bases between the germline ends. Germline CDR1 and CDR2: LGHDT and YNNKEL (reference sequence). The CDR3 runs to 13 residues. The CDR3 DNA follows: TGTGCCAGCAGCCAAGGGAGTGAACAGCCCCAGCATTTT. Amino acid sequence: CASSQGSEQPQHF.

The chain carries TRBV7-8 and TRBJ2-7; D is possibly TRBD2 (6 bases). The V gene lost 0 bases and the J gene lost 6 bases, with 18 bases spanning the gap. Per the germline V gene, CDR1 is SGHVS and CDR2 is FQNEAQ. The CDR3 length is 16 residues. The chain's CDR3 is CASSLAGGTYPLEQYF. Here the CDR3 DNA reads TGTGCCAGCAGCTTAGCGGGCGGGACCTACCCCCTCGAGCAGTACTTC. The full variable domain, completed using reference TRBV7-8 and TRBJ2-7, is GAGVSQSPRYKVAKRGQDVALRCDPISGHVSLFWYQQALGQGPEFLTYFQNEAQLDKSGLPSDRFFAERPEGSVSTLKIQRTQQEDSAVYLCASSLAGGTYPLEQYFGPGTRLTVT.

The chain combines TRBV11-2 with TRBJ2-1, with 8 bases lining up with TRBD2. The CDR3 totals 16 residues. The germline gives CDR1 SGHAT, CDR2 FQNNGV. J was trimmed by 1 base and V by 4 bases; bases with no gene match: 6. This CDR3 reads CASSSTASGSYNEQFF. The DNA for the CDR3 is TGTGCCAGCAGCTCCACCGCTAGCGGGTCCTACAATGAGCAGTTCTTC.

This rearrangement joins TRBV19 to TRBJ2-7; 9 bases match TRBD1. J was trimmed by 5 bases and V by 3 bases; bases with no gene match: 5. CDR3 size: 14 residues. Germline values: CDR1 LNHDA, CDR2 SQIVND (reference sequence). CDR3 nucleotide sequence: TGTGCCAGTAGTATCGGACAGGGGATCGACGAGCAGTACTTC. Translating it yields CASSIGQGIDEQYF.

The chain has TRBV19 and TRBJ2-3; TRBD1 might be the D (6 bases). CDR1 is LNHDA, CDR2 SQIVND, per germline (reference sequence). Between the trimmed V and J ends, which lost 7 bases and 1 base, there was a span of 12 bases. The CDR3 contains 14 residues. The CDR3 region is CASTQGWGTDTQYF. CDR3 DNA: TGTGCCAGTACCCAGGGGTGGGGCACAGATACGCAGTATTTT.

DNA of the CDR3: TGTGCCAGCAGTGCCACTTATGGCTACACCTTC. Its protein product is CASSATYGYTF. This chain joins TRBV25-1 and TRBJ1-2; D not resolved. The germline V gene has CDR1 MGHDK and CDR2 SYGVNS. V shed 4 bases and J shed 5 bases, with 5 bases lying between them. This CDR3 has 11 amino acids.

This clone was seen a few times. The chain couples TRBV4-1 to TRBJ2-7, with a possible D match to TRBD2 (5 bases). The CDR3 has 15 residues. Germline CDR1 is MGHRA and CDR2 is YSYEKL. Deletions cut 1 base from V and 2 bases from J, with 12 bases between. This chain's CDR3 is CASSQGSSRPYEQYF. The CDR3 coding sequence is TGCGCCAGCAGCCAAGGGTCTAGCCGTCCCTACGAGCAGTACTTC.

The chain recombines TRBV7-9 with TRBJ2-1; TRBD2 matches at 8 bases. The CDR3 runs 18 residues. The V segment lost 7 bases and the J segment 7 bases; nucleotides outside the gene matches: 21. Germline V lookup: CDR1 SEHNR, CDR2 FQNEAQ (reference sequence). The DNA for the CDR3 is TGTGCCAGCACTTTGGGGCTAGCGGGTCACCTCGCCCCAAATGAGCAGTTCTTC. It yields the protein CASTLGLAGHLAPNEQFF.

The J gene is TRBJ2-1, the V gene TRBV6-2 or TRBV6-3; 9 nucleotides match TRBD2. The CDR3 is made up of 16 amino acids. Germline values: CDR1 MNHEY, CDR2 SVGEGT. Trimming took 2 bases from V and 2 from J; bases not matched to a gene: 4. CDR3 DNA: TGTGCCAGCAGTTACGCGGCGGGAGGGCCCTACAATGAGCAGTTCTTC. Residues: CASSYAAGGPYNEQFF.

The chain combines TRBV10-3 with TRBJ2-7; D is unclear. Trimming removed 8 bases from V and 3 bases from J, with 14 bases in between. CDR1 and CDR2 from the germline V gene are ENHRY and SYGVKD. The CDR3 spans 13 residues. In nucleotides, the CDR3 is TGTGCCATCGGAACCCGTGGAGTCTACGAGCAGTACTTC. It is translated as CAIGTRGVYEQYF.

The chain carries TRBV29-1 and TRBJ2-2; possible D gene TRBD1, 5 bases. This CDR3 contains 12 residues. CDR1 SQVTM and CDR2 ANQGSEA come from the germline V gene. Trimming left V 5 bases short and J 5 bases short, with 9 bases between. The CDR3 sequence is CSVQGATGELFF. CDR3 DNA sequence: TGCAGCGTTCAGGGCGCAACCGGGGAGCTGTTTTTT.

Sample share makes this clone medium-sized. V usage is TRBV6-5 and J usage is TRBJ2-7; D call uncertain. Deletions cut 2 bases from V and 10 bases from J, with 15 bases between. The germline CDR1 and CDR2 sequences are MNHEY and SVGAGI. This CDR3 is 13 amino acids long. CDR3 sequence reads: CASSYRELHQQYF. DNA of the CDR3: TGTGCCAGCAGTTACCGCGAGTTGCACCAACAGTACTTC.

The V and J genes are TRBV7-9 and TRBJ1-2; 8 bases map to TRBD1. Per germline, CDR1 SEHNR and CDR2 FQNEAQ (reference sequence). The V gene end was trimmed by 3 bases and the J gene end by 6 bases; junction bases not matched to a gene: 12. This CDR3 has 16 residues. This CDR3 reads CASSLISGQGRDGYTF. The CDR3 nucleotides are TGTGCCAGCAGCTTGATCTCAGGACAGGGTAGAGATGGCTACACCTTC.